This T cell receptor (beta chain) appears in the sequencing data of a study of cytomegalovirus exposure and HLA in healthy donors. Study-wide points: There were under 200 TCR beta chains listed as cytomegalovirus-associated. The authors assumed roughly uniform sequencing depth across donors for presence/absence analyses. Rarity held for most TCR sequences, but there were some public TCRs that occurred in many donors.

This CDR3 has 11 amino acids. V gave up 7 bases and J gave up 9 bases; unmatched junction bases: 5. Germline values: CDR1 GTSNPN, CDR2 SVGIG (reference sequence). The PCR contained 60 Vbeta and 13 Jbeta primers. The method was immunoSEQ multiplex PCR; TCRdb's version includes in-frame clones alone and lacks a portion of them. The sample yields some 110,000 clones, around 75% seen once. This clone appeared a single time. The antigen is not known. This TCR was sampled from a man aged 25 to 40 in good health and CMV-seronegative. The chain links TRBV30 to TRBJ2-3; 9 bases map to TRBD1. Sequenced: PBMCs. The CDR3: CASGTGYTQYF. In DNA form, the CDR3 reads TGTGCCTCCGGGACAGGGTACACGCAGTATTTT.